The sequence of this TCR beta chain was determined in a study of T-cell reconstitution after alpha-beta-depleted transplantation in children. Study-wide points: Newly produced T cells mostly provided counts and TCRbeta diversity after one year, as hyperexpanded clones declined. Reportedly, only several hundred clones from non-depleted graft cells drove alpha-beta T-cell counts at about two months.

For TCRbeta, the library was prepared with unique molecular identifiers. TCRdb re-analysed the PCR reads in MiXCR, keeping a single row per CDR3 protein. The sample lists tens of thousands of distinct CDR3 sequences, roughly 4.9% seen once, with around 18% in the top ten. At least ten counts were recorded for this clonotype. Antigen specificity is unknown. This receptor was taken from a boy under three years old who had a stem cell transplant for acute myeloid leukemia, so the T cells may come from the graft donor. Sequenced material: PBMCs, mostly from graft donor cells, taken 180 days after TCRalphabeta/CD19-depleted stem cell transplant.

CDR3 in DNA: TGTGCCAGTAGGGGGACAGGTTCACCCCTCCACTTT. Translating gives CASRGTGSPLHF. V is TRBV19 and J is TRBJ1-6; the match to TRBD1 covers 8 bases. V shed 6 bases and J 9 bases; nucleotides not matched to a gene: 1. The CDR3 loop spans 12 amino acids. The germline V gene has CDR1 LNHDA and CDR2 SQIVND (reference sequence).